The rows below give T cell receptor beta chains drawn from one sample of a study of T cell responses to AZD1222 COVID-19 vaccine. Method: immunoSEQ multiplex PCR; TCRdb's copy keeps in-frame clones and lacks some. The profile shows some 150,000 clones, 88% of them singletons. The sequencing here drew on peripheral blood, taken on day 0 of AZD1222 vaccination. The receptors were gathered from an adult in good health. The CDR3 runs from the conserved cysteine through the conserved F or W. D genes are given only for firm matches. Clone size is given for some rows only: seen once, a few or many times, or a class if the clone is expanded.

TGTGCCAGCAGGGTGGGGGATCAGCCCCAGCATTTT | CASRVGDQPQHF | TRBV5-4 | - | - | TRBJ1-5
TGTGCCAGCAGCAAAGTTCCCGGGACAGGTAAAAAGCTCCACGAGCAGTACTTC | CASSKVPGTGKKLHEQYF | TRBV21-1 | - | - | TRBJ2-7
TGCGCCAGCAGTGAGATAGACAGGGACCTCGGTGAGCAGTTCTTC | CASSEIDRDLGEQFF | TRBV5-1 | TRBD1 | - | TRBJ2-1
TGTGCCACCAGTGATTTAAGGGCAGGGGGCTTCCAAGAGACCCAGTACTTC | CATSDLRAGGFQETQYF | TRBV24-1 | TRBD1 | - | TRBJ2-5
TGTGCCAGCAGCCCCCAGGGGGGCACCACAGATACGCAGTATTTT | CASSPQGGTTDTQYF | TRBV7-3 | - | few | TRBJ2-3
TGCAGCGTTGAAGGAGCGGGGGGCCTCTACGAGCAGTACTTC | CSVEGAGGLYEQYF | TRBV29-1 | TRBD2 | - | TRBJ2-7
TGTGCCAGCAGCTTAGGGACAGGGGGCAACACCGGGGAGCTGTTTTTT | CASSLGTGGNTGELFF | TRBV7-2 | TRBD1 | - | TRBJ2-2
TGTGCCAGCAGCCTAAGCCATACCAACCGAGCCTCCTACGAGCAGTACTTC | CASSLSHTNRASYEQYF | TRBV3-1/TRBV3-2 | - | - | TRBJ2-7
TGTGCCAGTAGCCCCCCCGGGACAGCCAATCAGCCCCAGCATTTT | CASSPPGTANQPQHF | TRBV19 | TRBD1 | - | TRBJ1-5
TGTGCCAGCATCCAATTGATAGGGGCAGGGGATCAGCCCCAGCATTTT | CASIQLIGAGDQPQHF | TRBV6-7 | - | - | TRBJ1-5
TGTGCCAGTAGTAAAGGGGCTGTTGGGCCTAGCACAGATACGCAGTATTTT | CASSKGAVGPSTDTQYF | TRBV19 | - | - | TRBJ2-3
TGTGCCAGCAGCTTGGATTGGGGAAGGGCTGAAGCTTTCTTT | CASSLDWGRAEAFF | TRBV5-5 | - | - | TRBJ1-1
TGTGCCAGCTCGGGGACCTCCGAAAAACTGTTTTTT | CASSGTSEKLFF | TRBV18 | - | - | TRBJ1-4
TGTGCCATGGGGACAGGGGGCCTGGACGAGCAGTACTTC | CAMGTGGLDEQYF | TRBV10-3 | TRBD1 | - | TRBJ2-7
TGTGCCAGCAGTCCAACCTCCGGGACACTGGAACTGAACTATGGCTACACCTTC | CASSPTSGTLELNYGYTF | TRBV25-1 | - | - | TRBJ1-2
TGTGCCAGCAGTCCACGAGTGAGCTCCTACGAGCAGTACTTC | CASSPRVSSYEQYF | TRBV6-6 | - | - | TRBJ2-7
TGTGCCAGCAGTGTCGCGCGGGGCAATTCACCCCTCCACTTT | CASSVARGNSPLHF | TRBV2 | - | - | TRBJ1-6
TGTGCCAGCAGCAATTATGAGACCTACACCGGGGAGCTGTTTTTT | CASSNYETYTGELFF | TRBV5-5 | - | - | TRBJ2-2